This TCR beta chain was identified during a study of cytomegalovirus exposure and HLA in healthy donors. Broader study findings: Further analysis, carried out later, found HLA-associated TCR beta chains more clonally expanded than equally common other chains.

The sample holds a few counts of this clone. The antigen is unknown. The V end was cut by 1 base, the J end by 1 base, with 8 bases between. Looked up from germline, CDR1 is MNHNS and CDR2 is SASEGT. The CDR3 sequence is 14 residues long. The study ran its PCR with 60 Vbeta and 13 Jbeta primers. TCRdb's table, derived via immunoSEQ multiplex PCR, lists solely in-frame clones and lacks some. The sample holds more than 95,000 clones, over 9% seen once. This chain joins TRBV6-1 and TRBJ2-7; possible D gene TRBD2, 5 bases. The sequenced sample consisted of PBMCs. The TCR originated in a man aged 35-49 years in good health and CMV-seropositive. The CDR3: CASSEVEESYEQYF. The CDR3 DNA follows: TGTGCCAGCAGTGAAGTGGAGGAATCCTACGAGCAGTACTTC.